One sample yielded the 25 T cell receptor beta chains listed below, sequenced in a study of blood T cell repertoires in COVID-19. Sequencing was performed with immunoSEQ multiplex PCR; in TCRdb, only in-frame clones are kept and a portion is missing. The sample yields roughly 190,000 clones, roughly 85% seen once. Input material: peripheral blood. These receptors all stem from an older woman with acute or convalescent COVID-19.

The chain employs TRBV15 and TRBJ1-5; the D gene is possibly TRBD1 (5 bases). The V gene lost 0 bases and the J gene lost 6 bases, with 9 bases spanning the gap. The CDR3 has 14 residues. The germline gives CDR1 LNHNV, CDR2 YYDKDF (reference sequence). In DNA, the CDR3 is TGTGCCACCAGCAGAGATGCCGGGGGTCAGCCCCAGCATTTT. As protein: CATSRDAGGQPQHF.

This clone has a single count. The chain has TRBV27 and TRBJ1-6; 10 bases fit TRBD1. In germline, CDR1 is MNHEY, CDR2 SMNVEV (reference sequence). The CDR3 covers 15 residues. The V and J ends lost 6 bases and 7 bases, in that order; junction bases with no gene match: 6. The CDR3: CASRPAGQGNSPLHF. CDR3 bases: TGTGCCAGCAGACCCGCGGGACAGGGGAATTCACCCCTCCACTTT.

The rearrangement uses TRBV10-2 and TRBJ1-2; 7 bases fit TRBD1. Germline CDR1 and CDR2: WSHSY and SAAADI. The CDR3 has 14 residues. Trimming cost V 4 bases and J 4 bases; bases outside gene matches: 6. The CDR3 spells CASSGGQSLYGYTF. As DNA, the CDR3 is TGCGCCAGCAGTGGGGGACAGTCCCTCTATGGCTACACCTTC.

The rearrangement links TRBV19 to TRBJ2-2, with TRBD2 identical over 8 bases. The junction had 7 bases not matched to a gene; V was cut back by 4 bases and J by 3 bases. In germline, CDR1 is LNHDA, CDR2 SQIVND (reference sequence). This CDR3 spans 16 amino acids. CDR3 sequence (DNA): TGTGCCAGTAGTAATTTGCGGGGGGAGGACACCGGGGAGCTGTTTTTT. This gives the protein CASSNLRGEDTGELFF.

The J gene is TRBJ2-1, the V gene TRBV27; D not resolved. The CDR3 totals 14 residues. Trimming took 3 bases from V and 5 from J, leaving 11 bases between them. Germline CDR1 reads MNHEY; CDR2 reads SMNVEV (reference sequence). CDR3 coding DNA: TGTGCCAGCAGTTTTTCCCTTAGTGACAATGAGCAGTTCTTC. Translating gives CASSFSLSDNEQFF.

The V call is TRBV29-1, the J call TRBJ2-1; the match to TRBD2 covers 13 bases. CDR3 size: 14 residues. Germline values: CDR1 SQVTM, CDR2 ANQGSEA. V lost 4 bases to trimming and J lost 9 bases; unmatched junction nucleotides: 6. CDR3 sequence: CSVAGTSGNTEQFF. For the CDR3, the DNA is TGCAGCGTTGCAGGGACTAGCGGGAATACTGAGCAGTTCTTC.

This chain joins TRBV5-1 and TRBJ1-2; D may be TRBD1 (6 bases). This CDR3 is built from 16 residues. Germline CDR1 reads SGHRS; CDR2 reads YFSETQ. Trimming left V 5 bases short and J 2 bases short, with 19 bases between. Here the CDR3 DNA reads TGCGCCAGCAGGACCCACCCCTCGACAGGAAACTATGGCTACACCTTC. Residues: CASRTHPSTGNYGYTF.

The V and J genes are TRBV28 and TRBJ2-1, with D maybe TRBD1 (5 bases). Trimming stripped 1 base from V and 3 bases from J, with 10 bases between. The CDR3 spans 15 residues. Germline loops: CDR1 MDHEN, CDR2 SYDVKM. In DNA, the CDR3 is TGTGCCAGCAGTTTATCCCCGACAGACTACAATGAGCAGTTCTTC. This sequence encodes CASSLSPTDYNEQFF.

The J gene is TRBJ2-5, the V gene TRBV9; 10 bases align to TRBD2. Per the germline V gene, CDR1 is SGDLS and CDR2 is YYNGEE. The CDR3 totals 15 residues. The V gene end was trimmed by 5 bases and the J gene end by 5 bases; junction bases not matched to a gene: 9. The CDR3 loop reads CASSTGTSARETQYF. CDR3 DNA: TGTGCCAGCAGTACCGGGACTAGCGCCCGGGAGACCCAGTACTTC.

This clone was counted a few times. J is TRBJ1-2 and V is TRBV15; 9 nucleotides line up with TRBD1. The CDR3 covers 17 residues. Germline CDR1 and CDR2: LNHNV and YYDKDF (reference sequence). Unmatched junction bases numbered 17, after V lost 5 bases and J lost 7 bases. The CDR3: CATSGKSTGQGFGGYTF. The DNA for the CDR3 is TGTGCCACCAGCGGCAAAAGCACGGGACAGGGATTCGGTGGCTACACCTTC.

The V gene is TRBV28, the J gene TRBJ1-4; D remains ambiguous. With 6 bases removed from V and 2 bases from J, the gap between germline ends came to 7 bases. Germline V gene sequence: CDR1 MDHEN, CDR2 SYDVKM. CDR3 length equals 13 residues. The CDR3 region is CASSGRTNEKLFF. For the CDR3, the DNA is TGTGCCAGCAGCGGTCGTACTAATGAAAAACTGTTTTTT. Complete variable domain (other parts from reference TRBV28 and TRBJ1-4): DVKVTQSSRYLVKRTGEKVFLECVQDMDHENMFWYRQDPGLGLRLIYFSYDVKMKEKGDIPEGYSVSREKKERFSLILESASTNQTSMYLCASSGRTNEKLFFGSGTQLSVL.

This chain joins TRBV5-1 and TRBJ1-1; TRBD1 matches at 8 bases. The germline CDR1 and CDR2 sequences are SGHRS and YFSETQ. This CDR3 is built from 15 residues. With V trimmed by 3 bases and J by 1 base, 5 bases remained unmatched. The CDR3 is CASSSTGASNTEAFF. The CDR3 bases are TGCGCCAGCAGCTCGACAGGGGCTTCGAACACTGAAGCTTTCTTT.

V usage is TRBV7-3 and J usage is TRBJ2-1; D unresolved. Trimming took 2 bases from V and 7 from J, leaving 9 bases between them. Germline assignment: CDR1 SGHTA and CDR2 FQGTGA. This CDR3 is built from 13 residues. The CDR3 nucleotides read TGTGCCAGCAGCTTAGGTATACTGAATGAGCAGTTCTTC. This codes for CASSLGILNEQFF.

The V gene is TRBV7-9, the J gene TRBJ2-1; TRBD1 matches 7 bases. Germline V gene data show CDR1 as SEHNR and CDR2 as FQNEAQ (reference sequence). V shed 6 bases and J 4 bases; nucleotides not matched to a gene: 6. The CDR3 is 14 residues long. CDR3: CASRGQSLYNEQFF. CDR3 sequence (DNA): TGTGCCAGCAGGGGACAGAGCCTTTACAATGAGCAGTTCTTC.

Points on this clone: Other DNA sequences from this sample encode an identical CDR3 as well. The chain recombines TRBV24-1 with TRBJ2-3; D uncertain. CDR1 is KGHDR and CDR2 is SFDVKD in the germline V gene. The CDR3 totals 13 residues. V lost 5 bases to trimming and J lost 3 bases, with 8 bases between them. Written as DNA, the CDR3 is TGTGCCACCAGTGTTGGAGCTACAGATACGCAGTATTTT. It specifies CATSVGATDTQYF.

This clone was seen a few times. The chain carries TRBV4-1 and TRBJ2-1; D is perhaps TRBD2 (5 bases). Germline V lookup: CDR1 MGHRA, CDR2 YSYEKL. The CDR3 has 18 amino acids. Deletions cut 3 bases from V and 0 bases from J, with 18 bases between. The CDR3 sequence is CASSQTLPGSSSYNEQFF. For the CDR3, the DNA is TGCGCCAGCAGCCAGACCCTCCCGGGGTCCAGCTCCTACAATGAGCAGTTCTTC.

V and J are TRBV4-1 and TRBJ1-1; unclear D gene. The CDR3 extends over 16 amino acids. Per germline, CDR1 MGHRA and CDR2 YSYEKL. Trimming stripped 1 base from V and 0 bases from J, with 12 bases between. The DNA of the CDR3 is TGCGCCAGCAGCCAAGGACCCGGAGAAGTGAACACTGAAGCTTTCTTT. Residues: CASSQGPGEVNTEAFF.

The rearrangement links TRBV7-9 to TRBJ2-3; 7 positions match TRBD2. Germline V gives CDR1 SEHNR, CDR2 FQNEAQ (reference sequence). CDR3 size: 18 residues. The V and J ends lost 1 base and 3 bases, in that order; junction bases with no gene match: 13. CDR3 amino acids: CASSLGGRAGARTDTQYF. CDR3 DNA: TGTGCCAGCAGCTTAGGGGGTAGGGCGGGAGCCCGAACAGATACGCAGTATTTT.

Worth noting for this clone: Distinct nucleotide sequences in the sample also encode this CDR3. This chain uses TRBV5-1 with TRBJ1-4; perhaps TRBD1 as D (6 bases). Trimming took off 0 bases at V and 4 bases at J, with 7 bases between the two ends. CDR3 size: 14 residues. CDR1 SGHRS and CDR2 YFSETQ come from the germline V gene. The CDR3 DNA is TGCGCCAGCAGCTTGGAGGGGGTTAATGAAAAACTGTTTTTT. The encoded protein is CASSLEGVNEKLFF.

This chain uses TRBV28 with TRBJ1-1; D is perhaps TRBD1 (5 bases). This CDR3 region has 16 residues. CDR1 and CDR2 from the germline V gene are MDHEN and SYDVKM. V lost 2 bases, J lost 0 bases, and 13 bases lay in between. The chain's CDR3 is CASSLRDFYMNTEAFF. In DNA, the CDR3 is TGTGCCAGCAGTTTACGGGACTTCTACATGAACACTGAAGCTTTCTTT.

Concerning this clone itself: Other DNA sequences in the sample encode the same CDR3. The rearrangement joins TRBV10-2 to TRBJ2-3; D not certain. Germline V gene sequence: CDR1 WSHSY, CDR2 SAAADI. The CDR3 runs to 15 residues. V was pared by 0 bases and J by 0 bases, with 7 bases between. The DNA for the CDR3 is TGCGCCAGCAGTGAGTCACCAACTAGCACAGATACGCAGTATTTT. Protein product: CASSESPTSTDTQYF.

This clone was counted a single time. The rearrangement links TRBV7-9 to TRBJ1-1; D gene unclear. The germline V and J ends were trimmed by 5 bases and 7 bases, with 11 bases remaining between them. Per the germline V gene, CDR1 is SEHNR and CDR2 is FQNEAQ (reference sequence). The CDR3 has 12 residues. The CDR3 nucleotides read TGTGCCAGCAGCCCGAAACTGCTTGAAGCTTTCTTT. It is translated as CASSPKLLEAFF.

CDR3 sequence: CASSQRSQGFGTEAFF. The CDR3 DNA follows: TGTGCCAGCAGCCAACGTTCGCAGGGGTTTGGCACTGAAGCTTTCTTT. V is TRBV7-9 and J is TRBJ1-1; D possibly corresponds to TRBD1 (6 bases). Germline loops: CDR1 SEHNR, CDR2 FQNEAQ (reference sequence). The germline V and J ends were trimmed by 5 bases and 4 bases, with 20 bases remaining between them. The CDR3 has 16 residues.

This chain links TRBV18 with TRBJ2-2, with D possibly TRBD2 on 5 matching bases. The CDR3 sequence is 14 residues long. V lost 2 bases and J lost 6, with 10 bases in between. The germline CDR1 and CDR2 sequences are KGHSH and LQKENI. Here the CDR3 DNA reads TGTGCCAGCTCACCAAGAGGGCAGGCCGGGGAGCTGTTTTTT. This translates into CASSPRGQAGELFF.

V gene TRBV14 combines with J gene TRBJ2-5; the D is unclear. This CDR3 region has 12 residues. Germline V CDR1 and CDR2: SGHDN, FVKESK. V dropped 4 bases and J dropped 5 bases, with 8 bases sitting between them. CDR3 DNA sequence: TGTGCCAGCAGCCCGGGTCGGGAGACCCAGTACTTC. It encodes CASSPGRETQYF.